The TCR beta chain under discussion was sequenced for a study of T cell responses to AZD1222 COVID-19 vaccine. Findings of the study overall: Just a handful of people given AZD1222 tested seropositive at baseline. Unmutated variant regions are reportedly targeted by nearly half of spike-specific TCRs. Repertoire collection took place solely once the T cell response had peaked.

With regard to this clone: Its target is not known.

Between the trimmed V and J ends, which lost 5 bases and 0 bases, there was a span of 7 bases. The CDR3 runs 14 residues. CDR1 and CDR2 from the germline V gene are LNHDA and SQIVND (reference sequence). Profiling relied on immunoSEQ multiplex PCR, and the TCRdb table lists in-frame clones only, not all of them. The sample holds tens of thousands of clones; 88% are singletons and the top ten take roughly 5%. The rearrangement joins TRBV19 to TRBJ2-2; D ambiguous. The TCR sequence derives from an adult in good health. The material sequenced was peripheral blood, taken on day 0 of MenACWY control vaccination. The CDR3, as DNA: TGTGCCAGTAGTTCCCTACCGAACACCGGGGAGCTGTTTTTT. Translating it yields CASSSLPNTGELFF.